These 27 T cell receptor beta chains came from one sample sequenced in a study of Ad26.COV2.S vaccination and SARS-CoV-2 variants. Treatment given: roughly 18 received Ad26.COV2.S at low or high dose, single or two shots; about 5 received placebo; per-sample allocation not given. At day 63 after the first vaccine or placebo injection, samples were drawn. Produced via immunoSEQ multiplex PCR; TCRdb's table is partial and in-frame only. Here the sample spans around 300,000 clones, approximately 90% being singletons. The input for sequencing was peripheral blood, taken in a trial of Ad26.COV2.S vaccine versus placebo. The source of these receptors is a person between 18 and 60 years old who received the Ad26.COV2.S COVID-19 vaccine or a placebo.

The CDR3 reads CASSIEPGLAGVYEQYF. The CDR3 nucleotides read TGTGCCAGTAGTATAGAGCCGGGACTAGCGGGAGTCTACGAGCAGTACTTC. The V call is TRBV19, the J call TRBJ2-7; TRBD2 aligns across 14 bases. V trimming: 0 bases; J trimming: 3 bases; junction bases outside the gene matches: 4. This CDR3 region has 17 residues. CDR1 and CDR2 (germline): LNHDA, SQIVND (reference sequence).

The chain carries TRBV28 and TRBJ1-2, with TRBD1 as a possible D gene (6 bases). Trimming took 5 bases from V and 4 from J, leaving 17 bases between them. The germline V gene encodes CDR1 MDHEN and CDR2 SYDVKM. The CDR3 runs 15 residues. In DNA, the CDR3 is TGTGCCAGCAGTCTTCGGACAGATGGGCGCTATGGCTACACCTTC. Translated: CASSLRTDGRYGYTF.

The chain recombines TRBV30 with TRBJ1-5; tentatively, D is TRBD1 (6 bases). CDR1 is GTSNPN, CDR2 SVGIG, per germline (reference sequence). The CDR3 is 15 residues long. The ends were cut back, 2 bases at V and 3 bases at J, with 14 bases in the middle. The CDR3 nucleotides are TGTGCCTGGAGTCCCACCGACAGGCTCAATCAGCCCCAGCATTTT. Amino acid sequence: CAWSPTDRLNQPQHF.

The CDR3 spells CATSREGGSRGYTF. The CDR3 DNA reads TGTGCCACCAGCAGAGAAGGGGGCTCCCGGGGCTACACCTTC. The chain links TRBV15 to TRBJ1-2, with 7 bases fitting TRBD1. CDR3 length equals 14 residues. Germline V gene sequence: CDR1 LNHNV, CDR2 YYDKDF (reference sequence). The ends lost 0 bases at V and 8 bases at J; junction bases unmatched: 6.

This clone was seen more than once but under ten times. The chain carries TRBV18 and TRBJ1-2; 7 positions match TRBD1. In germline, CDR1 is KGHSH, CDR2 LQKENI. There are 13 residues in the CDR3. V shed 3 bases, J shed 3 bases, and the junction held 1 base outside the gene matches. CDR3 in DNA: TGTGCCAGCTCACCTCAGGGGGACTATGGCTACACCTTC. Protein sequence: CASSPQGDYGYTF.

The J gene is TRBJ1-1, the V gene TRBV10-3, with TRBD1 matching over 8 bases. The V gene end was trimmed by 4 bases and the J gene end by 4 bases; junction bases not matched to a gene: 8. The CDR3 totals 15 residues. Germline CDR1 is ENHRY and CDR2 is SYGVKD. CDR3 sequence (DNA): TGTGCCATCAGTGGTATGCCAGGGGGCGTCACTGAAGCTTTCTTT. Its translation: CAISGMPGGVTEAFF.

CDR3 region: CASSGDLTSGNTIYF. The CDR3, as DNA: TGTGCCAGCAGCGGGGACCTCACCTCTGGAAACACCATATATTTT. The genes are TRBV9 and TRBJ1-3; TRBD1 might be the D (5 bases). Germline V gene sequence: CDR1 SGDLS, CDR2 YYNGEE. This CDR3 region has 15 residues. The V gene lost 3 bases and the J gene lost 0 bases, with 10 bases spanning the gap.

In DNA form, the CDR3 reads TGTGCCAGCAGTTACTCGCCAGGGGTATACAATGAGCAGTTCTTC. It encodes CASSYSPGVYNEQFF. This chain connects TRBV6-5 to TRBJ2-1; perhaps TRBD1 as D (6 bases). The germline V and J ends were trimmed by 0 bases and 4 bases, with 10 bases remaining between them. The CDR3 has 15 amino acids. CDR1 and CDR2 from the germline V gene are MNHEY and SVGAGI.

In DNA form, the CDR3 reads TGTGCCAGCTCACCCGACACTCGCACCGGGGAGCTGTTTTTT. This encodes CASSPDTRTGELFF. The V and J genes are TRBV18 and TRBJ2-2; no firm D call. V lost 3 bases, J lost 4 bases, and 9 bases lay in between. This CDR3 has 14 residues. Germline-derived CDR1 and CDR2 are KGHSH and LQKENI.

This chain uses TRBV7-2 with TRBJ2-1; 8 bases are a match to TRBD1. V lost 8 bases and J lost 7; bases outside the gene matches: 16. The CDR3 extends over 16 amino acids. CDR1 is SGHTA, CDR2 FQGNSA, per germline. The CDR3 loop is CASRTWTGTGNNEQFF. Written as DNA, the CDR3 is TGTGCCAGCCGCACCTGGACCGGGACAGGTAATAATGAGCAGTTCTTC.

Concerning this clone: This sample also contains other DNA sequences that code for the same CDR3. The V call is TRBV7-3, the J call TRBJ1-5, with D unresolved. The ends were cut back, 0 bases at V and 7 bases at J, with 7 bases in the middle. Germline CDR1 and CDR2: SGHTA and FQGTGA. CDR3 length: 13 residues. CDR3 in DNA: TGTGCCAGCAGCTTAACCGCAGGACAGCCCCAGCATTTT. Its translation: CASSLTAGQPQHF.

The CDR3 is CSVGPGTATVEQYF. CDR3 DNA sequence: TGCAGCGTTGGCCCCGGGACAGCGACGGTGGAGCAGTACTTC. J is TRBJ2-7 and V is TRBV29-1, with 7 bases that match TRBD1. The length of the CDR3 is 14 residues. Germline values: CDR1 SQVTM, CDR2 ANQGSEA. Losses at the gene ends were 4 bases for V and 7 bases for J; bases not matched to a gene: 13.

The table lists this clone with a count of one. This chain links TRBV20-1 with TRBJ1-1, with D unresolved. Deletions cut 4 bases from V and 8 bases from J, with 8 bases between. CDR3 length: 10 residues. Germline CDR1 and CDR2: DFQATT and SNEGSKA (reference sequence). The CDR3 spells CSANKKEAFF. CDR3 DNA sequence: TGCAGTGCTAACAAGAAGGAAGCTTTCTTT.

The chain links TRBV5-1 to TRBJ1-1; 10 bases are a match to TRBD1. Germline CDR1 reads SGHRS; CDR2 reads YFSETQ. V shed 4 bases, J shed 10 bases, and the junction held 13 bases outside the gene matches. CDR3 size: 15 residues. The CDR3 protein is CASSVTGTGVQAAFF. CDR3 nucleotides: TGCGCCAGCAGCGTAACCGGGACAGGGGTCCAAGCAGCTTTCTTT.

The chain employs TRBV4-3 and TRBJ1-4, with D perhaps TRBD1 (5 bases). The CDR3 has 15 residues. The germline V and J ends were trimmed by 0 bases and 10 bases, with 15 bases remaining between them. Germline-derived CDR1 and CDR2 are LGHNA and YSLEER. The CDR3: CASSQEEQVGGKLFF. The DNA for the CDR3 is TGCGCCAGCAGCCAAGAGGAACAGGTCGGGGGAAAACTGTTTTTT.

The chain couples TRBV2 to TRBJ2-5; 16 nucleotides agree with TRBD2. Unmatched junction bases numbered 10, after V lost 6 bases and J lost 6 bases. CDR1 and CDR2 (germline): SNHLY, FYNNEI. This CDR3 spans 17 amino acids. For the CDR3, the DNA is TGTGCCAGCAGACGCGGGACTAGCGGGGGGGCCCGGAAGACCCAGTACTTC. Its protein is CASRRGTSGGARKTQYF.

CDR3 nucleotides: TGCGCCAGCAGCCTCCGGACGCGGACGTACAATGAGCAGTTCTTC. Translated, it gives CASSLRTRTYNEQFF. This rearrangement joins TRBV4-3 to TRBJ2-1; D not resolved. V shed 4 bases and J shed 4 bases, with 14 bases lying between them. Germline V gene sequence: CDR1 LGHNA, CDR2 YSLEER. The CDR3 covers 15 residues.

This chain links TRBV9 with TRBJ1-2; TRBD1 matches 10 bases. The CDR3 sequence is 15 residues long. CDR1 is SGDLS and CDR2 is YYNGEE in the germline V gene. Trimming cost V 5 bases and J 2 bases; bases outside gene matches: 6. The CDR3 DNA reads as TGTGCCAGCAGAAAGACAGGGGGCGAAAACTATGGCTACACCTTC. Translating it yields CASRKTGGENYGYTF. Full variable domain (rest looked up from reference TRBV9 and TRBJ1-2): DSGVTQTPKHLITATGQRVTLRCSPRSGDLSVYWYQQSLDQGLQFLIQYYNGEERAKGNILERFSAQQFPDLHSELNLSSLELGDSALYFCASRKTGGENYGYTFGSGTRLTVV.

In DNA form, the CDR3 reads TGTGCCAGCAGCTTAGTTGGGGGGACCAATCAGCCCCAGCATTTT. The encoded protein is CASSLVGGTNQPQHF. The chain combines TRBV7-2 with TRBJ1-5, with D maybe TRBD1 (5 bases). The CDR3 sequence is 15 residues long. Trimming removed 1 base at V and 3 bases at J, with 10 bases between. CDR1 and CDR2 (germline): SGHTA, FQGNSA. Full variable domain (rest looked up from reference TRBV7-2 and TRBJ1-5): GAGVSQSPSNKVTEKGKDVELRCDPISGHTALYWYRQSLGQGLEFLIYFQGNSAPDKSGLPSDRFSAERTGGSVSTLTIQRTQQEDSAVYLCASSLVGGTNQPQHFGDGTRLSIL.

V gene TRBV30 combines with J gene TRBJ1-2, with 7 nucleotides matching TRBD1. The CDR3 has 15 amino acids. CDR1 is GTSNPN and CDR2 is SVGIG in the germline V gene (reference sequence). With V trimmed by 3 bases and J by 7 bases, 14 bases remained unmatched. CDR3 sequence: CAWREQGSRLGGYTF. The CDR3, as DNA: TGTGCCTGGAGGGAACAGGGGAGTCGGCTCGGTGGCTACACCTTC.

This clone was seen a single time. This chain connects TRBV7-9 to TRBJ2-5; D unresolved. Deletions cut 7 bases from V and 3 bases from J, with 9 bases between. This CDR3 is built from 12 residues. Germline CDR1 and CDR2: SEHNR and FQNEAQ (reference sequence). The CDR3 spells CASKKTEETQYF. CDR3 nucleotides: TGTGCCAGCAAAAAGACTGAAGAGACCCAGTACTTC. Full variable domain (rest looked up from reference TRBV7-9 and TRBJ2-5): DTGVSQNPRHKITKRGQNVTFRCDPISEHNRLYWYRQTLGQGPEFLTYFQNEAQLEKSRLLSDRFSAERPKGSFSTLEIQRTEQGDSAMYLCASKKTEETQYFGPGTRLLVL.

DNA for the CDR3: TGCAGTGCTAGTGGCCAGGGTATGAACACTGAAGCTTTCTTT. It codes for CSASGQGMNTEAFF. The V and J genes are TRBV20-1 and TRBJ1-1; D is perhaps TRBD1 (5 bases). V lost 3 bases to trimming and J lost 0 bases, with 11 bases between them. Germline V gene lookup returns CDR1 DFQATT and CDR2 SNEGSKA (reference sequence). This CDR3 has 14 amino acids.

The V gene is TRBV19, the J gene TRBJ1-2, with D hard to call. This CDR3 has 15 amino acids. The germline V and J ends were trimmed by 3 bases and 4 bases, with 15 bases remaining between them. The germline V gene encodes CDR1 LNHDA and CDR2 SQIVND (reference sequence). The DNA of the CDR3 is TGTGCCAGTAGTATTGCGGCAGCCCTCCTCTATGGCTACACCTTC. This translates into CASSIAAALLYGYTF.

Remarks on this clone: At the DNA level, this CDR3 is encoded by other sequences in the same sample as well. The chain combines TRBV5-1 with TRBJ2-2; D is unresolved. V was cut by 0 bases and J by 1 base, with 4 bases left in between. This CDR3 is built from 14 residues. Germline lookup yields CDR1 SGHRS and CDR2 YFSETQ. The CDR3 protein is CASSLVQNTGELFF. The CDR3 DNA sequence: TGCGCCAGCAGCTTGGTTCAGAACACCGGGGAGCTGTTTTTT.

This sequence joins TRBV19 and TRBJ2-5, with D possibly being TRBD1 (5 bases). CDR3 length: 15 residues. Germline V gene sequence: CDR1 LNHDA, CDR2 SQIVND (reference sequence). V was cut by 1 base and J by 5 bases, with 14 bases left in between. The CDR3 region is CASSIGGRVFETQYF. The DNA for the CDR3 is TGTGCCAGTAGTATAGGCGGCAGGGTATTTGAGACCCAGTACTTC. Filled out from reference TRBV19 and TRBJ2-5, the complete variable domain reads DGGITQSPKYLFRKEGQNVTLSCEQNLNHDAMYWYRQDPGQGLRLIYYSQIVNDFQKGDIAEGYSVSREKKESFPLTVTSAQKNPTAFYLCASSIGGRVFETQYFGPGTRLLVL.

The chain is built from TRBV6-2 or TRBV6-3 and TRBJ2-1, with a tentative D call TRBD1 (6 bases). The V end was cut by 5 bases, the J end by 7 bases, with 21 bases between. The CDR3 has 16 residues. Germline-derived CDR1 and CDR2 are MNHEY and SVGEGT. The CDR3 bases are TGTGCCAGCAGTCGAATTCCCGGACAGCTCAGGAATGAGCAGTTCTTC. It translates to CASSRIPGQLRNEQFF.

The gene calls are TRBV28 and TRBJ2-3; 14 bases are shared with TRBD2. CDR1 and CDR2 (germline): MDHEN, SYDVKM. The CDR3 sequence is 17 residues long. V gave up 2 bases and J gave up 8 bases; unmatched junction bases: 9. The CDR3 protein is CASSLGGLAGVLGTQYF. The CDR3 DNA follows: TGTGCCAGCAGTTTAGGGGGACTAGCGGGAGTTTTAGGTACGCAGTATTTT.